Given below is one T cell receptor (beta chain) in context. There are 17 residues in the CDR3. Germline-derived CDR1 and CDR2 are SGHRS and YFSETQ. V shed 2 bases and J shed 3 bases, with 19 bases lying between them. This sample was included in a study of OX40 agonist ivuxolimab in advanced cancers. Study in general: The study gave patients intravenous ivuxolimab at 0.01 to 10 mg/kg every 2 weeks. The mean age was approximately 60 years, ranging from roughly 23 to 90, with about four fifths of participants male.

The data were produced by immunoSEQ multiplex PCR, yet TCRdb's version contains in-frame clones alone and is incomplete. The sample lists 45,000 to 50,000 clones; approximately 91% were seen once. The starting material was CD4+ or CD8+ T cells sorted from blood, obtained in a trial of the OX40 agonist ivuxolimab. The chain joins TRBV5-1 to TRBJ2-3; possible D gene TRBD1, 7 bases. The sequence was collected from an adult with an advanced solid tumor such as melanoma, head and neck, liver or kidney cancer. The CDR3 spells CASSFWPGGMNTDTQYF. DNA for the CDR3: TGCGCCAGCAGCTTTTGGCCAGGGGGGATGAATACAGATACGCAGTATTTT.